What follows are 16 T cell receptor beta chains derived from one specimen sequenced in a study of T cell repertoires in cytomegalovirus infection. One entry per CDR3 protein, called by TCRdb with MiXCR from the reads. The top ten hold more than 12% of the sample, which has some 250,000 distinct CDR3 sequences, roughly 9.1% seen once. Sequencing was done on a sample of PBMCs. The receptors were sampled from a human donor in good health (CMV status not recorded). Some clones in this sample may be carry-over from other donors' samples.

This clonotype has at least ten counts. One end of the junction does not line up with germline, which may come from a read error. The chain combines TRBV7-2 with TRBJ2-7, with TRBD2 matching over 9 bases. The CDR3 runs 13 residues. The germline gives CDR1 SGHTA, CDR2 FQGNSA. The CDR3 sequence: CASKVAGEYEQYF. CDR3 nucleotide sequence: TGTGCAAGCAAGGTAGCGGGAGAATACGAGCAGTACTTC.

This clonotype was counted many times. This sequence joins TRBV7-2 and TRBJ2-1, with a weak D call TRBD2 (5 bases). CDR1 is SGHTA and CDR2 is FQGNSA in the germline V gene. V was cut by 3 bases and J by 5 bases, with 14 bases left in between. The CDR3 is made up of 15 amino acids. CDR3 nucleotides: TGTGCCAGCAGCTTTCCACTAGGAACCCACAATGAGCAGTTCTTC. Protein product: CASSFPLGTHNEQFF.

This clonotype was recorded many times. The DNA for the CDR3 is TGCGCCAGCAGCCACACCGTCGGGGGAGGCTCCTACAATGAGCAGTTCTTC. Its translation is CASSHTVGGGSYNEQFF. V usage is TRBV4-3 and J usage is TRBJ2-1; the D gene is possibly TRBD2 (6 bases). The CDR3 consists of 17 residues. Trimming removed 3 bases at V and 0 bases at J, with 15 bases between. In germline, CDR1 is LGHNA, CDR2 YSLEER.

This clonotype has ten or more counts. This chain's CDR3 is CASSFGTTSYEQYF. DNA for the CDR3: TGTGCCAGCAGCTTCGGGACAACTTCCTACGAGCAGTACTTC. The rearrangement uses TRBV7-2 and TRBJ2-7; D may be TRBD1 (6 bases). Between the trimmed V and J ends, which lost 3 bases and 1 base, there was a span of 10 bases. Germline V gene sequence: CDR1 SGHTA, CDR2 FQGNSA. The CDR3 loop spans 14 amino acids.

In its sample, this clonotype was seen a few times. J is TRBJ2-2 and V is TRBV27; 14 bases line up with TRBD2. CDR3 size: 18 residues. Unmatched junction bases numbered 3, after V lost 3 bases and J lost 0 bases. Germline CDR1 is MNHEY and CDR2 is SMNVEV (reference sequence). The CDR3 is CASSFRTSGRPNTGELFF. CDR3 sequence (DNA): TGTGCCAGCAGTTTTAGGACTAGCGGGAGGCCGAACACCGGGGAGCTGTTTTTT.

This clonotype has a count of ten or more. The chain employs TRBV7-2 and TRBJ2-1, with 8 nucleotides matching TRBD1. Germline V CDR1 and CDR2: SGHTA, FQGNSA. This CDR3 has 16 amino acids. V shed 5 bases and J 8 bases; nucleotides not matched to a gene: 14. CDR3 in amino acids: CASSPRTGWTGDEQFF. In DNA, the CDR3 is TGTGCCAGCAGCCCTAGGACAGGGTGGACCGGGGATGAGCAGTTCTTC.

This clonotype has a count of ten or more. CDR3 DNA: TGTGCCAGCAGCTCTGGTAGCGGGGGCGATACGCAGTATTTT. As protein: CASSSGSGGDTQYF. This chain connects TRBV7-2 to TRBJ2-3; 9 bases align to TRBD2. V lost 4 bases, J lost 6 bases, and 5 bases stayed unmatched. This CDR3 is built from 14 residues. Germline V gene lookup returns CDR1 SGHTA and CDR2 FQGNSA.

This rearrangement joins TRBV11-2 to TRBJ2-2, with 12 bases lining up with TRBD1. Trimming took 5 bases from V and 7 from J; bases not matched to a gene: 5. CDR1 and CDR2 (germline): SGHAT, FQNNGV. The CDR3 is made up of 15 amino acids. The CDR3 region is CASSRDRGRVGELFF. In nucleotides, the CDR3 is TGTGCCAGCAGCCGGGACAGGGGGCGAGTCGGGGAGCTGTTTTTT.

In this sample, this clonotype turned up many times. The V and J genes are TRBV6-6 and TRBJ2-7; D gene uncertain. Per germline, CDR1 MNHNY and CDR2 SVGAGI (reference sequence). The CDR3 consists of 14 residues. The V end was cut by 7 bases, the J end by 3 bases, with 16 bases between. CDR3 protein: CASNQRLPVYEQYF. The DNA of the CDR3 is TGTGCCAGCAATCAGCGTCTTCCGGTCTACGAGCAGTACTTC.

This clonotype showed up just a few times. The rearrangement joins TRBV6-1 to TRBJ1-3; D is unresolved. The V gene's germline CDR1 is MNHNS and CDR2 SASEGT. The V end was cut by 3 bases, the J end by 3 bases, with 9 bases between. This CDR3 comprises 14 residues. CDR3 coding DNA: TGTGCCAGCAGTGACTTAGGGCTTGGAAACACCATATATTTT. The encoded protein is CASSDLGLGNTIYF.

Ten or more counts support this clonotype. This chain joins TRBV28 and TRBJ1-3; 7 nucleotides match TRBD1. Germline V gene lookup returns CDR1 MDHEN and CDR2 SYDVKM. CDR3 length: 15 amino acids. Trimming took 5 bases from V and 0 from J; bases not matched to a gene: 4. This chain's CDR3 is CASSQGDISGNTIYF. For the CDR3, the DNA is TGTGCCAGCAGTCAGGGGGACATCTCTGGAAACACCATATATTTT.

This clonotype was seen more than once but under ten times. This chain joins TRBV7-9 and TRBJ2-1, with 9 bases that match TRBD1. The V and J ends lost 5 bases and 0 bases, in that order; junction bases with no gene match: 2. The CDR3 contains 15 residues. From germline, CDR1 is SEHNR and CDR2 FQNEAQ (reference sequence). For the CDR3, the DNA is TGTGCCAGCAGCAAGACAGGGGGCTCCTACAATGAGCAGTTCTTC. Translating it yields CASSKTGGSYNEQFF.

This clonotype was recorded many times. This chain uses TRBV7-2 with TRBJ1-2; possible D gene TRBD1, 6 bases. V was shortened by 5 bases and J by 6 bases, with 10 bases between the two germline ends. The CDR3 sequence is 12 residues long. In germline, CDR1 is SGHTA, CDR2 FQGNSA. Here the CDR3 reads CASSRDTHGYTF. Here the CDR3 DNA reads TGTGCCAGCAGCAGGGACACCCATGGCTACACCTTC.

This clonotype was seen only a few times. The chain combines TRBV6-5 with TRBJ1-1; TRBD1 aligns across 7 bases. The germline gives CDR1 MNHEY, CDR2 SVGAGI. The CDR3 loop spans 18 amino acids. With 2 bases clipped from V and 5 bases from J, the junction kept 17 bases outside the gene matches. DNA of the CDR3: TGTGCCAGCAGTTACCCGCCGTCGGGCAGGGGGGGAAGAACTGAAGCTTTCTTT. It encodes CASSYPPSGRGGRTEAFF.

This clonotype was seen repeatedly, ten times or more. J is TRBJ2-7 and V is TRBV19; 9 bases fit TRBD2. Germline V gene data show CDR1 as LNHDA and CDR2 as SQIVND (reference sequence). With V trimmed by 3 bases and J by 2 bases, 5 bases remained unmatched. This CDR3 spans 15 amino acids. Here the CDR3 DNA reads TGTGCCAGTAGTATGGGGACTAGCCTTACCTACGAGCAGTACTTC. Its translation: CASSMGTSLTYEQYF.

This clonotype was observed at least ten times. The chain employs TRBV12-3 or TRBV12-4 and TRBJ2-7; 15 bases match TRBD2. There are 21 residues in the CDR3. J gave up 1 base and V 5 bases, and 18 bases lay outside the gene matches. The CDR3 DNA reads TGTGCCAGCAGTCACCCAACAGTTCCGGGACTAGCGGGGGGCCTATCCTACGAGCAGTACTTC. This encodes CASSHPTVPGLAGGLSYEQYF.